This T cell receptor beta chain was retrieved from a study of T cells after yellow fever vaccination. General study findings and limits: Contamination of FACS-sorted repertoires by abundant clonotypes from the bulk population could occur. Most clones from primary vaccination were detected again post-booster (roughly 96% CD4, 70% to 90% CD8).

TCRdb passed the 5' RACE reads through MiXCR, listing each CDR3 protein once. The data hold roughly 520,000 distinct CDR3 sequences, with 20% to 25% observed a single time. This clonotype was picked up a small number of times. The antigen is unknown. Per germline, CDR1 SGHRS and CDR2 YFSETQ. The CDR3 consists of 15 residues. The trim removed 4 bases at V and 1 base at J, leaving 5 bases unmatched. The receptor's source is a man aged 18 to 30 who received the YFV17D yellow fever vaccine. The material sequenced was PBMCs, taken approximately 22 days after the first yellow fever vaccination. The chain uses TRBV5-1 and TRBJ2-4; TRBD1 agrees at 7 bases. In DNA, the CDR3 is TGCGCCAGCAGCAACATGGACAGGGCCAAAAACATTCAGTACTTC. Protein: CASSNMDRAKNIQYF.